The 21 T cell receptor beta chains below come from one sample, sequenced in a study of T cell responses to AZD1222 COVID-19 vaccine. TCRdb's table, derived via immunoSEQ multiplex PCR, lists solely in-frame clones and lacks some. This table holds 100,000 to 150,000 clones, 75% to 90% found once. The material was peripheral blood, obtained on day 0 of AZD1222 vaccination. All receptors derive from an adult in good health.

The chain recombines TRBV7-9 with TRBJ1-5, with 8 bases matching TRBD1. The germline CDR1 and CDR2 sequences are SEHNR and FQNEAQ (reference sequence). The trim removed 5 bases at V and 4 bases at J, leaving 4 bases unmatched. The length of the CDR3 is 14 residues. CDR3 protein: CASSPDRENQPQHF. The CDR3 coding sequence is TGTGCCAGCAGCCCGGACAGGGAAAATCAGCCCCAGCATTTT.

This chain links TRBV10-3 with TRBJ2-1; 8 bases map to TRBD2. The ends lost 0 bases at V and 8 bases at J; junction bases unmatched: 6. Germline V lookup: CDR1 ENHRY, CDR2 SYGVKD. The CDR3 has 15 amino acids. This CDR3 is CAISESNISGDEQFF. CDR3 nucleotides: TGTGCCATCAGTGAGTCGAATATTAGCGGGGATGAGCAGTTCTTC.

Note on this clone: Mismatch with germline at one junction end may stem from a read error. This chain joins TRBV7-2 and TRBJ2-7; perhaps TRBD1 as D (5 bases). In germline, CDR1 is SGHTA, CDR2 FQGNSA. There are 14 residues in the CDR3. The CDR3: CASTLRTLEYEQYF. The DNA of the CDR3 is TGTGCCAGCACCTTAAGGACACTGGAGTACGAGCAGTACTTC.

The V call is TRBV4-1, the J call TRBJ1-1, with D possibly TRBD1 on 6 matching bases. Germline CDR1 reads MGHRA; CDR2 reads YSYEKL. This CDR3 comprises 14 residues. V dropped 4 bases and J dropped 0 bases, with 9 bases sitting between them. The CDR3 region has the DNA TGCGCCAGCAGCCTACAGGGTATGAACACTGAAGCTTTCTTT. Amino acids: CASSLQGMNTEAFF.

The chain links TRBV4-2 to TRBJ2-3; TRBD2 might be the D (6 bases). The V gene's germline CDR1 is LGHNA and CDR2 YNFKEQ. The ends were cut back, 0 bases at V and 0 bases at J, with 10 bases in the middle. The CDR3 is made up of 16 amino acids. The CDR3 DNA is TGTGCCAGCAGCCAAGATTTTGGGGGGAGCACAGATACGCAGTATTTT. Protein product: CASSQDFGGSTDTQYF.

The chain links TRBV20-1 to TRBJ1-6; the D is unclear. CDR1 DFQATT and CDR2 SNEGSKA come from the germline V gene (reference sequence). CDR3 length equals 13 residues. Trimming stripped 3 bases from V and 9 bases from J, with 12 bases between. CDR3 in DNA: TGCAGTGCTAGTCCACAATGGTTTTCACCCCTCCACTTT. The encoded protein is CSASPQWFSPLHF.

The chain couples TRBV6-5 to TRBJ1-3; tentatively, D is TRBD1 (6 bases). The germline V gene has CDR1 MNHEY and CDR2 SVGAGI. With 7 bases removed from V and 4 bases from J, the gap between germline ends came to 14 bases. The CDR3 spans 14 residues. The CDR3 sequence is CASIGGVSGNTIYF. The DNA of the CDR3 is TGTGCCAGCATTGGGGGCGTGTCGGGAAACACCATATATTTT.

The CDR3: CAIKQGAQTGELFF. The DNA for the CDR3 is TGTGCCATCAAACAGGGGGCGCAGACCGGGGAGCTGTTTTTT. This chain joins TRBV10-3 and TRBJ2-2, with 9 bases lining up with TRBD1. The CDR3 runs to 14 residues. Unmatched junction bases numbered 5, after V lost 7 bases and J lost 5 bases. Per germline, CDR1 ENHRY and CDR2 SYGVKD.

The V gene is TRBV5-4, the J gene TRBJ1-1; D gene uncertain. This CDR3 is 14 amino acids long. Germline assignment: CDR1 SGHNT and CDR2 YYREEE (reference sequence). V was clipped by 0 bases and J by 5 bases, with 11 bases between them. CDR3 coding DNA: TGTGCCAGCAGCTTGGTAGGGTTTGCTACTGAAGCTTTCTTT. Translation gives CASSLVGFATEAFF.

The rearrangement joins TRBV10-3 to TRBJ2-5, with 11 bases lining up with TRBD2. Germline lookup yields CDR1 ENHRY and CDR2 SYGVKD. The V gene end was trimmed by 5 bases and the J gene end by 3 bases; junction bases not matched to a gene: 2. The CDR3 spans 14 residues. CDR3 residues: CAISIAGGKETQYF. For the CDR3, the DNA is TGTGCCATCAGTATAGCGGGGGGGAAAGAGACCCAGTACTTC.

The chain uses TRBV27 and TRBJ1-5; D not resolved. The germline CDR1 and CDR2 sequences are MNHEY and SMNVEV (reference sequence). The V gene lost 5 bases and the J gene lost 2 bases, with 13 bases spanning the gap. The CDR3 runs 15 residues. The CDR3 DNA sequence: TGTGCCAGCAGTGCTGGCGGGCTTGGCAATCAGCCCCAGCATTTT. As protein: CASSAGGLGNQPQHF.

The gene calls are TRBV7-3 and TRBJ2-3; the D is unclear. Between the trimmed V and J ends, which lost 4 bases and 4 bases, there was a span of 12 bases. This CDR3 is 14 amino acids long. Germline CDR1 is SGHTA and CDR2 is FQGTGA. CDR3 in amino acids: CASSSRGPPDTQYF. In DNA form, the CDR3 reads TGTGCCAGCAGCTCCCGTGGACCGCCAGATACGCAGTATTTT.

The chain joins TRBV13 to TRBJ2-5; D is perhaps TRBD1 (6 bases). The V and J ends lost 2 bases and 6 bases respectively, with 10 bases between them. Germline assignment: CDR1 PRHDT and CDR2 FYEKMQ (reference sequence). The CDR3 totals 13 residues. CDR3 DNA: TGTGCCAGCAGCTTATCGAGGGGGAAGACCCAGTACTTC. Translation gives CASSLSRGKTQYF. The full variable domain, in which reference TRBV13 and TRBJ2-5 provide the parts outside the CDR3, is AAGVIQSPRHLIKEKRETATLKCYPIPRHDTVYWYQQGPGQDPQFLISFYEKMQSDKGSIPDRFSAQQFSDYHSELNMSSLELGDSALYFCASSLSRGKTQYFGPGTRLLVL.

The V gene is TRBV6-5, the J gene TRBJ1-6, with D possibly being TRBD1 (6 bases). This CDR3 spans 15 amino acids. Trimming pared 6 bases from V and 9 bases from J, leaving 18 bases between. Germline V CDR1 and CDR2: MNHEY, SVGAGI. The CDR3 loop reads CASSDVGGRSSPLHF. The DNA for the CDR3 is TGTGCCAGCAGCGACGTGGGGGGGCGTAGTTCACCCCTCCACTTT.

The chain is built from TRBV10-3 and TRBJ2-7; the D call may be TRBD1 or TRBD2 (5 bases each). This CDR3 is built from 14 residues. Germline-derived CDR1 and CDR2 are ENHRY and SYGVKD. Trimming took off 11 bases at V and 3 bases at J, with 20 bases between the two ends. CDR3 in amino acids: CALRDESRNYEQYF. The CDR3 region has the DNA TGTGCCCTACGGGACGAATCAAGAAACTACGAGCAGTACTTC.

J is TRBJ2-5 and V is TRBV5-1; D is unresolved. V gave up 2 bases and J gave up 5 bases, with 13 bases separating them. The CDR3 contains 14 residues. Germline CDR1 and CDR2: SGHRS and YFSETQ. The chain's CDR3 is CASSFSLAGETQYF. CDR3 coding DNA: TGCGCCAGCAGCTTTTCCTTAGCTGGGGAGACCCAGTACTTC.

V and J are TRBV5-3 and TRBJ1-5; D is uncertain. TRBV5-3 is an open reading frame whose function is uncertain. Trimming left V 1 base short and J 7 bases short, with 6 bases between. This CDR3 has 12 amino acids. The CDR3 is CARSLPGQPQHF. DNA for the CDR3: TGTGCCAGAAGCTTGCCGGGCCAGCCCCAGCATTTT.

The gene calls are TRBV6-5 and TRBJ1-1, with TRBD1 matching over 7 bases. Trimming removed 2 bases from V and 5 bases from J; junction bases left unmatched: 8. The germline gives CDR1 MNHEY, CDR2 SVGAGI. The CDR3 loop spans 15 amino acids. The CDR3 bases are TGTGCCAGCAGTTACGATCTCCCGGGACAGACTGAAGCTTTCTTT. Translated: CASSYDLPGQTEAFF.

Of note for this clone: In the same sample, other DNA sequences code for this CDR3. The chain combines TRBV19 with TRBJ1-5; D call uncertain. Germline V gene sequence: CDR1 LNHDA, CDR2 SQIVND (reference sequence). V lost 9 bases and J lost 0, with 12 bases in between. This CDR3 region has 14 residues. CDR3 sequence reads: CASSGRHSNQPQHF. The DNA for the CDR3 is TGTGCCAGCTCTGGGAGACATAGCAATCAGCCCCAGCATTTT.

The gene calls are TRBV4-2 and TRBJ1-6; D uncertain. Germline CDR1 LGHNA, CDR2 YNFKEQ. This CDR3 is 16 amino acids long. Trimming pared 2 bases from V and 7 bases from J, leaving 15 bases between. CDR3 nucleotides: TGTGCCAGCAGCCAAAAAAAGGCCCCGCTGAATTCACCCCTCCACTTT. Translation gives CASSQKKAPLNSPLHF.

V is TRBV6-5 and J is TRBJ1-2; D gene uncertain. Germline CDR1 MNHEY, CDR2 SVGAGI. CDR3 size: 15 residues. Trimming took 0 bases from V and 8 from J, leaving 16 bases between them. For the CDR3, the DNA is TGTGCCAGCAGTTACTCGGCGAGGCCCGAGGAAGGCTACACCTTC. This translates into CASSYSARPEEGYTF.